Below, 2 T cell receptor beta chains from the same sample are listed, as sequenced in a study of T cell clusters in autoimmune cytopenias (dated by TCRdb to between 2018 and 2020). TRB amplification used approximately 0.25 ug of peripheral blood genomic DNA, roughly 41,000 genome equivalents, per sample. Sequencing was performed on an Illumina MiSeq. Multiplex PCR with a touch-down protocol amplified TRB rearrangements, with the TRB-A and TRB-B primer pools combined in a single tube. Reads reprocessed by TCRdb are summarized as one entry per CDR3 protein sequence, and DNA is absent. The sample's own table lists approximately 5,500 distinct CDR3 sequences. The biggest ten clones account for around 35% of the sample. These data also formed part of another study, on T cell repertoires in aging, cancer and after chemotherapy.

The sample taken for sequencing was peripheral blood. These receptors originate from a human donor in good health.

J is TRBJ1-5 and V is TRBV30; TCRdb's D call, TRBD1, is unchecked because there is no DNA. The germline CDR1 and CDR2 sequences are GTSNPN and SVGIG (reference sequence). The CDR3 extends over 15 amino acids. The CDR3 sequence is CAWSVLGGLGQPQHF.

In terms of frequency, this clonotype is medium-sized. This chain links TRBV15 with TRBJ2-1; checking the TCRdb D call of TRBD1 is not possible without DNA. The CDR3 is 12 amino acids. Germline CDR1 is LNHNV and CDR2 is YYDKDF (reference sequence). CDR3 region: CATSRQGYEQFF.